This section outlines one T cell receptor (beta chain) sequence together with its context. This clonotype was seen a few times. Its antigen remains undetermined. The input lacks base qualities; no much larger clone sits a single base away. All donors were healthy Caucasians. This specimen belongs to a study of identical twins (dated by TCRdb to about 2016). The study in broad terms: To test whether fetal clonotypes persist, this study deep-sequenced TCR alpha and beta repertoires from monozygotic twins, from unrelated adults of various ages, and from cord blood. To rule out contamination, the twin experiments were replicated at different times with different library preparation protocols. The paper's findings and limits, for the study overall: Abundant cord blood beta clonotypes had fewer insertions, young adult naive repertoires showed a similar but weaker trend, and memory repertoires showed no such trend. The excess sharing between twins in beta out-of-frame sequences was weaker because fewer shared sequences reduced the signal-to-noise ratio. Because the same donors could not be followed over many years, conclusions were based on cross-sectional statistical analysis. Zero-insertion analyses could be partly confounded by invariant T cells such as MAIT and iNKT, although diverse VJ usage argued against such confounding for most clonotypes. Compared with coincidental sharing between unrelated individuals, out-of-frame TCR alpha sequences shared between twins had an excess of sequences with low generation probability. Recombination models systematically underestimated out-of-frame TCR alpha sharing in monozygotic twins but agreed with sharing between unrelated individuals.

CDR1 and CDR2 (SEHNR, FQNEAQ) derive from the germline V gene (reference sequence). Including the terminal cysteine and phenylalanine, the CDR3 comprises 15 residues. Solely the CDR3 DNA is kept, with 45 bases framed from the first base. V and J are truncated by 3 bases and 2 bases respectively, leaving an intervening sequence of 12 bases. Library preparation employed 5' RACE. The instrument given in TCRdb is Illumina HiSeq 2000. Template switching added a universal primer binding site, and the final cDNA carried a unique molecular identifier that allowed TCR cDNA molecules to be counted accurately. Specific primers in the conserved constant-segment region were used to synthesize first-strand cDNA for the TCR alpha and beta chains. Each cDNA library was double barcoded, with a SMART-Mk sample barcode plus Illumina barcodes, to control for contamination. TruSeq adapter sequences along with Illumina sample barcodes were introduced in two successive PCR steps. The TCR alpha and beta cDNA libraries were sequenced on the Illumina HiSeq platform using custom primers. As for how the authors treated the data: Unique molecular identifiers were extracted from raw reads with MiGEC, and CDR3 positions were determined with MiXCR. For each individual, recombination models were inferred using an EM algorithm with the repgenHMM and IGoR tools. Shared clonotype analysis was performed with the tcR package in R, normalizing sharing by the product of cloneset sizes. To study raw recombination without the effects of thymic and clonal selection, out-of-frame nonproductive sequences were analyzed. TCRdb reanalyzed the raw reads on its own, using fastp at Q25 for trimming and MiXCR for clone calling, and kept in-frame beta chains. Here each entry gathers all rows of one CDR3 protein and keeps the most common genes and DNA. TCRdb's processing, not the study's, gives the V and J calls here. This sample gives some 1,700,000 distinct CDR3 sequences in total; around 33% of them show up just once. The ten largest clones capture around 0.3% of the sample.

Sequencing was done on a sample of cord blood. Recombination linked TRBV7-9 to TRBJ2-3; perhaps TRBD2 is the D gene, with 6 bases matching. This clonotype was sampled from a newborn girl in good health. The CDR3 region reads CASSFLAGITDTQYF. DNA sequence: TGTGCCAGCAGCTTTCTGGCGGGGATCACAGATACGCAGTATTTT.